A single sample is the source of the 26 T cell receptor beta chains below, sequenced in a study of T cells in Graves' hyperthyroidism and ophthalmopathy. Regions amplified from RNA transcripts were the TCR beta CDR3 regions. First-round RT-PCR of the TCR CDR3 relied on the HTBI primer set. Via MiXCR, TCRdb re-called the multiplex PCR reads, giving one row per CDR3 protein. The table lists 350,000 to 500,000 distinct CDR3 sequences, roughly 15% of them singletons. The specimen sequenced was blood. Receptors originate from a woman between 18 and 30 years old with Graves' hyperthyroidism.

As DNA, the CDR3 is TGTGCCAGCAGTGAGGGACTAGCCACCGGGGAGCTGTTTTTT. Protein: CASSEGLATGELFF. V gene TRBV6-4 combines with J gene TRBJ2-2, with 9 bases identical to TRBD2. This CDR3 region has 14 residues. Germline loops: CDR1 MRHNA, CDR2 SNTAGT. J lost 4 bases, V lost 3 bases, and 0 bases had no gene match.

This clonotype was seen more than once but under ten times. V and J are TRBV20-1 and TRBJ2-7; tentatively, D is TRBD1 or TRBD2 (6 bases each). The ends were cut back, 2 bases at V and 0 bases at J, with 23 bases in the middle. The CDR3 covers 18 residues. Looked up from germline, CDR1 is DFQATT and CDR2 is SNEGSKA (reference sequence). Here the CDR3 DNA reads TGCAGTGCTAGACCTAGGTGGAGAGGGGGGACGGTCTCCTACGAGCAGTACTTC. It is translated as CSARPRWRGGTVSYEQYF.

The J gene is TRBJ2-7, the V gene TRBV29-1, with 9 bases aligning to TRBD1. The CDR3 loop spans 14 amino acids. Per germline, CDR1 SQVTM and CDR2 ANQGSEA. J gave up 5 bases and V 7 bases, and 12 bases lay outside the gene matches. The CDR3 sequence: CSARRTGDLHEQYF. The CDR3 region has the DNA TGCAGCGCCCGACGGACAGGGGATCTCCACGAGCAGTACTTC.

The rearrangement links TRBV27 to TRBJ2-5, with 12 bases that match TRBD2. CDR1 is MNHEY, CDR2 SMNVEV, per germline (reference sequence). The trim removed 5 bases at V and 2 bases at J, leaving 9 bases unmatched. This CDR3 region has 17 residues. The CDR3 is CASSRRLAGAEQETQYF. CDR3 DNA sequence: TGTGCCAGCAGTCGAAGACTAGCGGGAGCCGAACAAGAGACCCAGTACTTC.

This clonotype has at least ten counts. The V and J genes are TRBV28 and TRBJ1-1, with a weak D call TRBD1 (5 bases). Germline CDR1 is MDHEN and CDR2 is SYDVKM. The V gene lost 6 bases and the J gene lost 0 bases, with 17 bases spanning the gap. The CDR3 has 16 residues. The CDR3 spells CASSNPGRPMNTEAFF. The CDR3, as DNA: TGTGCCAGCAGCAACCCGGGACGGCCAATGAACACTGAAGCTTTCTTT.

This sequence joins TRBV7-3 and TRBJ2-3, with 7 positions matching TRBD1. Unmatched junction bases numbered 7, after V lost 5 bases and J lost 2 bases. From germline, CDR1 is SGHTA and CDR2 FQGTGA. This CDR3 has 15 residues. CDR3 in DNA: TGTGCCAGCAGCCCGTGGGACAGACCCACAGATACGCAGTATTTT. It codes for CASSPWDRPTDTQYF.

The sample holds many counts of this clonotype. The V and J genes are TRBV7-2 and TRBJ2-3; 8 positions agree with TRBD2. The ends lost 5 bases at V and 8 bases at J; junction bases unmatched: 12. CDR1 and CDR2 (germline): SGHTA, FQGNSA. CDR3 length: 15 residues. CDR3 coding DNA: TGTGCCAGCAGCATCGCTCCCGGGACTAGTCCTACGCAGTATTTT. It yields the protein CASSIAPGTSPTQYF.

This chain connects TRBV30 to TRBJ2-3, with TRBD2 matching 8 bases. With V trimmed by 2 bases and J by 6 bases, 4 bases remained unmatched. Germline V gene lookup returns CDR1 GTSNPN and CDR2 SVGIG (reference sequence). The CDR3 is made up of 13 amino acids. The CDR3 region has the DNA TGTGCCTGGAGTCCGGGGACTAGGGATACGCAGTATTTT. This codes for CAWSPGTRDTQYF.

The sample holds many counts of this clonotype. The CDR3 protein is CASSWDRGSGTEAFF. CDR3 DNA: TGTGCCAGCAGTTGGGACAGGGGGTCGGGGACTGAAGCTTTCTTT. The chain uses TRBV12-3 or TRBV12-4 and TRBJ1-1; 11 nucleotides agree with TRBD1. Losses at the gene ends were 4 bases for V and 5 bases for J; bases not matched to a gene: 6. The CDR3 contains 15 residues.

The rearrangement joins TRBV11-2 to TRBJ1-1; D uncertain. Germline V gene lookup returns CDR1 SGHAT and CDR2 FQNNGV. The CDR3 has 13 amino acids. The V gene lost 7 bases and the J gene lost 2 bases, with 11 bases spanning the gap. Written as DNA, the CDR3 is TGTGCCAGCAACTCCAGCTTAAACACTGAAGCTTTCTTT. Its protein is CASNSSLNTEAFF.

This clonotype was found many times. The V gene is TRBV6-1, the J gene TRBJ1-1; the match to TRBD1 covers 9 bases. This CDR3 has 15 residues. J lost 5 bases, V lost 6 bases, and 10 bases had no gene match. From germline, CDR1 is MNHNS and CDR2 SASEGT. CDR3: CASSEDRGVRTEAFF. For the CDR3, the DNA is TGTGCCAGCAGCGAGGACAGGGGAGTCCGAACTGAAGCTTTCTTT.

This clonotype was observed many times. This sequence joins TRBV6-1 and TRBJ1-5; D is undetermined. V lost 6 bases and J lost 3, with 15 bases in between. Germline assignment: CDR1 MNHNS and CDR2 SASEGT. This CDR3 comprises 15 residues. CDR3 coding DNA: TGTGCCAGCAGCAGAGACGCCATGCTCAATCAGCCCCAGCATTTT. As protein: CASSRDAMLNQPQHF.

The J gene is TRBJ2-7, the V gene TRBV3-1; 8 bases align to TRBD2. CDR3 length: 15 residues. Germline lookup yields CDR1 LGHDT and CDR2 YNNKEL (reference sequence). The trim removed 4 bases at V and 5 bases at J, leaving 10 bases unmatched. CDR3 DNA sequence: TGTGCCAGCAGCCCCAGGCGAGCGGGAGCCCACGAGCAGTACTTC. This sequence encodes CASSPRRAGAHEQYF.

The chain uses TRBV5-8 and TRBJ2-5, with D tentatively TRBD1 or TRBD2 (6 bases each). Looked up from germline, CDR1 is SGHTS and CDR2 is YDEGEE. The CDR3 totals 15 residues. The V gene lost 0 bases and the J gene lost 1 base, with 10 bases spanning the gap. CDR3 region: CASSLEGGAQETQYF. The DNA of the CDR3 is TGTGCCAGCAGCTTGGAGGGGGGTGCCCAAGAGACCCAGTACTTC.

This clonotype has more than one count but fewer than ten. V usage is TRBV12-5 and J usage is TRBJ1-5; D not certain. V lost 5 bases to trimming and J lost 4 bases, with 15 bases between them. Germline CDR1 is LGHNT and CDR2 is FRNRAP. The CDR3 is 15 amino acids. The CDR3 spells CASGITSGRNQPQHF. The CDR3 DNA is TGTGCTAGTGGTATCACATCCGGTAGGAATCAGCCCCAGCATTTT.

This chain uses TRBV9 with TRBJ2-1; 10 bases line up with TRBD2. V lost 4 bases to trimming and J lost 7 bases; unmatched junction nucleotides: 8. The CDR3 covers 15 residues. The germline CDR1 and CDR2 sequences are SGDLS and YYNGEE. CDR3 nucleotides: TGTGCCAGCAGCTCGGGACTAGCGCTTTGGAATGAGCAGTTCTTC. It yields the protein CASSSGLALWNEQFF. Based on the CDR3 plus reference TRBV9 and TRBJ2-1, the full variable domain is DSGVTQTPKHLITATGQRVTLRCSPRSGDLSVYWYQQSLDQGLQFLIQYYNGEERAKGNILERFSAQQFPDLHSELNLSSLELGDSALYFCASSSGLALWNEQFFGPGTRLTVL.

This clonotype was seen at least ten times. The genes are TRBV6-2 or TRBV6-3 and TRBJ2-7, with 13 bases identical to TRBD2. With V trimmed by 6 bases and J by 6 bases, 11 bases remained unmatched. The CDR3 is 16 residues long. The germline CDR1 and CDR2 sequences are MNHEY and SVGEGT. The chain's CDR3 is CASRPPGTSGNLEQYF. In DNA form, the CDR3 reads TGTGCCAGCAGACCACCCGGGACTAGCGGGAATCTCGAGCAGTACTTC.

This clonotype turned up a few times. The chain carries TRBV20-1 and TRBJ2-7; weak D call: TRBD2 (5 bases). The germline gives CDR1 DFQATT, CDR2 SNEGSKA (reference sequence). Between the trimmed V and J ends, which lost 5 bases and 3 bases, there was a span of 17 bases. The CDR3 spans 14 residues. The CDR3 sequence: CSALTPQAGYEQYF. DNA of the CDR3: TGCAGTGCTCTGACACCCCAGGCGGGCTACGAGCAGTACTTC.

This clonotype was seen just once. The chain links TRBV6-2 or TRBV6-3 to TRBJ1-1; unclear D gene. V was cut by 7 bases and J by 1 base, with 10 bases left in between. CDR1 is MNHEY and CDR2 is SVGEGT in the germline V gene. This CDR3 spans 13 amino acids. The CDR3 DNA follows: TGTGCCAGCAATAGGGCCCAGAACACTGAAGCTTTCTTT. It codes for CASNRAQNTEAFF.

A remark on this clonotype: It may be a read error: a sequence one base away is much more abundant. This chain joins TRBV20-1 and TRBJ2-3; 10 nucleotides align to TRBD1. The V gene end was trimmed by 8 bases and the J gene end by 5 bases; junction bases not matched to a gene: 13. The germline V gene encodes CDR1 DFQATT and CDR2 SNEGSKA (reference sequence). The CDR3 is 15 residues long. Here the CDR3 DNA reads TGCAGTACTCAATTGAGACAGGGGGCGAAAGATACGCAGTATTTT. Residues: CSTQLRQGAKDTQYF.

This clonotype was seen at least ten times. CDR3 sequence reads: CASSPQGSTYEQYF. The CDR3 coding sequence is TGCGCCAGCAGCCCCCAGGGGAGTACCTACGAGCAGTACTTC. The chain recombines TRBV5-1 with TRBJ2-7; TRBD1 is a possible D gene (6 bases). The CDR3 consists of 14 residues. The V end lost 4 bases, the J end lost 2 bases, and 13 bases lay between the germline ends. Germline values: CDR1 SGHRS, CDR2 YFSETQ. Drawing the rest from reference TRBV5-1 and TRBJ2-7, the complete variable domain is KAGVTQTPRYLIKTRGQQVTLSCSPISGHRSVSWYQQTPGQGLQFLFEYFSETQRNKGNFPGRFSGRQFSNSRSEMNVSTLELGDSALYLCASSPQGSTYEQYFGPGTRLTVT.

This clonotype was detected ten times or more. The chain has TRBV12-3 or TRBV12-4 and TRBJ1-2; no firm D call. The CDR3 has 15 residues. Deletions cut 1 base from V and 6 bases from J, with 15 bases between. The CDR3 DNA reads TGTGCCAGCAGTTTAGGCGCCCTCCAACCCGATGGCTACACCTTC. Translation: CASSLGALQPDGYTF.

Ten or more counts support this clonotype. The V and J genes are TRBV6-1 and TRBJ1-1; no firm D call. The length of the CDR3 is 13 residues. V gave up 6 bases and J gave up 0 bases, with 8 bases separating them. Looked up from germline, CDR1 is MNHNS and CDR2 is SASEGT. The CDR3 coding sequence is TGTGCCAGCAGGCCCACGGTGAACACTGAAGCTTTCTTT. It encodes CASRPTVNTEAFF.

This clonotype was recorded a few times. The chain recombines TRBV5-6 with TRBJ2-7, with 9 bases lining up with TRBD1. Trimming took 1 base from V and 6 from J; bases not matched to a gene: 8. The CDR3 runs to 15 residues. Germline CDR1 is SGHDT and CDR2 is YYEEEE. The CDR3 region is CASSLRVTGGCEQYF. Written as DNA, the CDR3 is TGTGCCAGCAGCTTGAGGGTCACAGGGGGCTGCGAGCAGTACTTC.

This clonotype occurred many times. The chain links TRBV10-3 to TRBJ1-1; TRBD1 is a possible D gene (5 bases). Looked up from germline, CDR1 is ENHRY and CDR2 is SYGVKD. CDR3 size: 13 residues. Trimming left V 6 bases short and J 1 base short, with 9 bases between. CDR3 DNA sequence: TGTGCCATCAGACCGACAGAGAACACTGAAGCTTTCTTT. The encoded protein is CAIRPTENTEAFF.

This clonotype was recorded many times. This rearrangement joins TRBV7-9 to TRBJ2-1, with D possibly TRBD1 on 5 matching bases. Germline V CDR1 and CDR2: SEHNR, FQNEAQ (reference sequence). Trimming shortened V by 0 bases and J by 12 bases, and 9 bases separated the two germline ends. The CDR3 totals 12 residues. The DNA of the CDR3 is TGTGCCAGCAGCTTAGCGGACATTTTGCAGTTCTTC. It is translated as CASSLADILQFF.